The 19 T cell receptor delta chains below come from one sample, sequenced in a study of γδ T cells in repeated Plasmodium falciparum infection (dated by TCRdb to about 2021). For bulk TCR repertoire analysis, Vgamma9/Vdelta2+ and Vdelta2-negative gammadelta T cell populations were isolated by flow sorting from peripheral blood mononuclear cells. Libraries were made using multiplex PCR. This sample was sequenced with an Illumina MiSeq. With CATT, TCRdb called clones again from the public reads; duplicate DNA rows were later joined. Present in this sample are 93,000 or so delta-chain clones, 0.85% to 1% of which were seen just once. The ten most abundant clones make up 9.5% to 10% of the sample. The sequencing input was gamma-delta T cells from blood. These receptors were collected from a pool of human donors (malaria-infected and uninfected, not separated).

Note on this clone: TCRdb attributes to this sequence the protein of a much larger clone, which differs from the DNA translation at residue 11; a read error is likely, and the protein displayed is translated from the DNA. The rearrangement links TRDV1 to TRDJ1, with D possibly TRDD2 on 6 matching bases. The CDR3 loop spans 16 amino acids. Germline values: CDR1 TSWWSYY, CDR2 QGS. Trimming pared 3 bases from V and 10 bases from J, leaving 24 bases between. The CDR3 nucleotides are TGTGCTCTTGGGGATGTTCCTTCCGCCGGGAAACTCTCACTCATCTTT. Residues: CALGDVPSAGKLSLIF.

This clone was seen a few times. A read error likely explains this, since a far larger clone differs by one base. The identical CDR3 is also encoded by other nucleotide sequences in the sample. V usage is TRDV1 and J usage is TRDJ3, with TRDD3 identical over 12 bases. CDR1 and CDR2 from the germline V gene are TSWWSYY and QGS. Trimming cost V 2 bases and J 2 bases; bases outside gene matches: 34. The CDR3 covers 29 residues. This chain's CDR3 is CALGENPTLPWVRLTGGYPPTWDTRQMFF. DNA of the CDR3: TGTGCTCTTGGGGAAAATCCTACCCTCCCTTGGGTGCGTCTTACTGGGGGATACCCACCAACCTGGGACACCCGACAGATGTTTTTC.

Details on this clone: This likely traces to a read error, being one base from a far larger clone. Other DNA sequences within the sample encode an identical CDR3. The chain recombines TRDV2 with TRDJ1; TRDD3 matches 11 bases. TCRdb does not report a J gene; here it was assigned by matching the DNA to germline references. Trimming took 3 bases from V and 5 from J; bases not matched to a gene: 13. CDR1 and CDR2 from the germline V gene are GEAIGNYY and EKD. The CDR3 sequence is 17 residues long. CDR3 loop: CACDLVLGDSTTDKLIF. The CDR3 coding sequence is TGTGCCTGTGACCTGGTACTGGGGGATAGCACGACAGATAAACTCATCTTT.

There are a few counts of this clone. The TCRdb protein comes from a much larger clone and disagrees with this DNA's translation at residue 4, likely due to a read error; the protein given here is derived from the DNA. The chain combines TRDV2 with TRDJ3; 10 bases map to TRDD3. Because TCRdb records no J gene, it was assigned here through a match of the DNA to germline. CDR3 size: 22 residues. Germline CDR1 GEAIGNYY, CDR2 EKD. J was trimmed by 0 bases and V by 5 bases; bases with no gene match: 18. The CDR3 DNA follows: TGTGCCTGTGGCAGAGAGTTTGGTGGGGGATACCCAAGCTCCTGGGACACCCGACAGATGTTTTTC. It is translated as CACGREFGGGYPSSWDTRQMFF.

This clone was counted only a few times. A read error is likely here: a far larger clone is one base away. In the same sample, other DNA sequences code for this CDR3. No J gene was named, though the V gene is TRDV2; no check of the table's D call, TRDD3, against the DNA was made. CDR1 is GEAIGNYY and CDR2 is EKD in the germline V gene. The CDR3 is 13 residues long. CDR3: CACDSVGVDKLIF. Here the CDR3 DNA reads TGTGCCTGTGACAGTGTAGGAGTCGATAAGCTCATCTTT.

Comment on this clone: The protein TCRdb gives is from a much larger clone and does not agree with this DNA's translation at residue 3, likely a read error; the protein shown here comes from the DNA. The V gene reported is TRDV3; the J gene is uncalled. There are 12 residues in the CDR3. Germline V lookup: CDR1 TVYSNPD, CDR2 GDNSRS (reference sequence). The CDR3 DNA follows: TGTGCCCTTGTAGCTGGGCCGAAGAGGGTCATCTTT. Translating it yields CALVAGPKRVIF.

This clone appeared many times. Since a far larger clone is one base different, this is likely a read error. The sample contains more than one DNA sequence encoding this CDR3. V and J are TRAV38-2/DV8 and TRDJ1; TRDD3 might be the D (9 bases). The CDR3 is made up of 23 amino acids. V lost 2 bases, J lost 2 bases, and 37 bases lay in between. Germline CDR1 TSESDYY, CDR2 QEAYKQQN. CDR3 amino acids: CAYRSKISFLDPTGGHGTDKLIF. CDR3 nucleotide sequence: TGTGCTTATAGGAGTAAGATTTCCTTCCTAGACCCCACTGGGGGACACGGGACCGATAAACTCATCTTT.

In its sample, this clone was seen a few times. A far larger clone is only one base removed, so a read error is likely. The sample contains more than one DNA sequence encoding this CDR3. The V gene is listed as TRDV2; no J gene was called; TRDD3 is the table's D call and was not checked against the DNA. Germline CDR1 is GEAIGNYY and CDR2 is EKD. The CDR3 length is 16 residues. In DNA form, the CDR3 reads TGTGCCTGTGACACCGTTCTCCGTACGGGGACCGATAAACTCATTTTT. It encodes CACDTVLRTGTDKLIF.

This clone turned up a few times. Since a far larger clone is one base different, this is likely a read error. The sample holds other DNA sequences that translate to the same CDR3. The CDR3 DNA sequence: TGTGCTCTTGGGGAGCACCCCTACTTGGGGATGGTTTACACCGATAAACTCATCTTT. Its translation: CALGEHPYLGMVYTDKLIF. The chain employs TRDV1 and TRDJ1; tentatively, D is TRDD3 (6 bases). TCRdb carries no J gene annotation; the J gene was assigned here by matching the DNA with germline. The CDR3 spans 19 residues. CDR1 is TSWWSYY and CDR2 is QGS in the germline V gene. The V and J ends lost 3 bases and 0 bases respectively, with 23 bases between them.

This clone was picked up a small number of times. This DNA's translation and the protein TCRdb lists, from a much larger clone, do not match at residue 17, likely due to a read error; the protein shown is translated from the DNA. This sequence joins TRDV1 and TRDJ1; 7 bases match TRDD2. TCRdb leaves out the J gene; it was filled in here by matching the DNA to germline. With 4 bases clipped from V and 0 bases from J, the junction kept 44 bases outside the gene matches. The CDR3 is made up of 28 amino acids. Germline V gene lookup returns CDR1 TSWWSYY and CDR2 QGS. CDR3 residues: CALGVPYRFLPFPTGHMAGGEYTDKLIF. The CDR3 DNA follows: TGTGCTCTTGGGGTACCATATAGATTCCTACCATTCCCCACTGGACACATGGCTGGCGGTGAGTACACCGATAAACTCATCTTT.

This clone was detected only a few times. The protein recorded in TCRdb matches a much larger clone and deviates from this DNA's translation at residue 15, suggesting a read error; the protein here is obtained by translating the DNA. V gene TRDV1 combines with J gene TRDJ1, with TRDD3 identical over 9 bases. This CDR3 is 18 amino acids long. Germline CDR1 is TSWWSYY and CDR2 is QGS. CDR3 amino acids: CALGERPYWGKSTDELIF. As DNA, the CDR3 is TGTGCTCTTGGGGAAAGGCCCTACTGGGGGAAGTCCACCGATGAACTCATCTTT.

This clone was seen more than once but under ten times. The protein TCRdb lists belongs to a much larger clone and differs from this DNA's translation at residue 5, which points to a read error; the protein shown is made from the DNA. CDR3 residues: CACDSTGGRNYDKLIF. Written as DNA, the CDR3 is TGTGCCTGTGATAGTACTGGGGGACGTAACTACGATAAACTCATCTTT. The J gene is TRDJ1, the V gene TRDV2; 9 nucleotides agree with TRDD3. Germline CDR1 GEAIGNYY, CDR2 EKD. This CDR3 has 16 residues. V dropped 4 bases and J dropped 4; count of bases not matched to a gene: 12.

This clone appeared a few times. TCRdb shows a much larger clone's protein in place of this DNA's translation, and the two differ at residue 21, likely through a read error; the protein shown is translated from the DNA. This CDR3 reads CACESVRSVPQTLGDTQGEPKKLIF. CDR3 DNA: TGTGCCTGTGAAAGTGTTCGATCAGTGCCCCAGACGCTGGGGGATACTCAGGGGGAACCTAAAAAACTCATCTTT. This rearrangement joins TRDV2 to TRDJ1; TRDD3 matches 11 bases. TCRdb offers no J gene call, so here the DNA was matched to germline to obtain one. CDR3 length: 25 amino acids. V shed 4 bases, J shed 8 bases, and the junction held 41 bases outside the gene matches. Per germline, CDR1 GEAIGNYY and CDR2 EKD.

There are a few counts of this clone. TCRdb has a much larger clone's protein, which differs at residue 9 from the translation of this DNA, likely because of a read error; what is shown is the protein translated from the DNA. The chain employs TRDV1 and TRDJ2, with 8 bases identical to TRDD3. The J gene was missing in TCRdb and was found by matching the end of the DNA to germline. V shed 8 bases and J 10 bases; nucleotides not matched to a gene: 9. Germline V gene lookup returns CDR1 TSWWSYY and CDR2 QGS. The CDR3 contains 13 residues. The CDR3 DNA reads as TGTGCTCTTTCAAGGGACTGGGGGGTACAACTCTTCTTT. Encoded protein: CALSRDWGVQLFF.

At least ten counts were recorded for this clone. TCRdb's protein sequence differs at residue 15 from the translated DNA; the protein presented here follows the DNA. V is TRDV2 and J is TRDJ3; a possible D gene is TRDD3 (5 bases). CDR3 size: 20 residues. In germline, CDR1 is GEAIGNYY, CDR2 EKD. The CDR3 DNA is TGTGCCTGTGACACCGGTGGGGACGTCGCGCCCTCCTGGGACGCCCGACAGATGTTTTTC. Translation: CACDTGGDVAPSWDARQMFF.

This clone was detected a few times. It differs at one base from a far larger clone, so likely a read error. The sample has other DNA sequences that encode this CDR3 too. The J gene has no call, while the V gene is TRDV1; the DNA was not used to check the table's D call, TRDD3. Germline values: CDR1 TSWWSYY, CDR2 QGS. This CDR3 is built from 19 residues. The chain's CDR3 is CALGVPYWGIRSYTDKLIF. The CDR3 DNA is TGTGCTCTTGGGGTCCCGTACTGGGGGATACGGTCGTACACCGATAAACTCATCTTC.

This clone occurred many times. V gene TRDV2 combines with J gene TRDJ1; TRDD3 matches 13 bases. V was pared by 3 bases and J by 0 bases, with 18 bases of the junction left unmatched. CDR1 is GEAIGNYY and CDR2 is EKD in the germline V gene. The CDR3 covers 21 residues. CDR3 in amino acids: CACDSIVLGDTHYQYTDKLIF. The CDR3 DNA reads as TGTGCCTGTGACTCGATCGTACTGGGGGATACGCATTACCAATACACCGATAAACTCATCTTT.

About this clone itself: TCRdb assigns this DNA the protein of a much larger clone, which departs from its translation at residue 8; this likely reflects a read error, and the protein shown comes from translating the DNA. The genes are TRDV1 and TRDJ1; 12 bases line up with TRDD3. V shed 0 bases, J shed 1 base, and the junction held 30 bases outside the gene matches. Germline CDR1 reads TSWWSYY; CDR2 reads QGS. The CDR3 spans 26 residues. Here the CDR3 DNA reads TGTGCTCTTGGGGAACTCCATGCCTTCCTACAGACCCCGTACTGGGGGATACAGTCTTGCACCGATAAACTCATCTTT. Amino acid sequence: CALGELHAFLQTPYWGIQSCTDKLIF.

The table lists this clone with many counts. A much more abundant neighbour one base away suggests this may be a read error. The chain combines TRDV1 with TRDJ1, with a tentative D call TRDD3 (5 bases). No J segment appears in TCRdb, so it was assigned here by matching the sequence to germline. Trimming removed 2 bases from V and 1 base from J, with 29 bases in between. This CDR3 has 21 amino acids. CDR1 is TSWWSYY and CDR2 is QGS in the germline V gene. The CDR3 bases are TGTGCTCTTGGGGAATTTAGCCCAGCACACCGGGGGTTCAGATTCACCGATAAACTCATCTTT. Its protein is CALGEFSPAHRGFRFTDKLIF.